A selection of T cell receptor beta chains follows, all from one sample in a study of blood T cell repertoires in COVID-19. Using immunoSEQ multiplex PCR, the repertoire was profiled, and TCRdb retains in-frame clones only, with some absent. The repertoire holds under 300,000 clones, with 70% to 90% as singletons. Sequencing was carried out using peripheral blood. The receptors come from a woman in her 40s who had recovered from COVID-19. CDR3s include the opening cysteine and the closing phenylalanine or tryptophan. D genes are given only for firm matches. Not every row has a clone size; where given, it reads once, few, many or a size class.

clone size: NA
J gene: TRBJ2-7
V gene: TRBV29-1
D gene: TRBD1
CDR3 protein: CSARTGESYEQYF
CDR3 DNA: TGCAGCGCCAGGACAGGTGAGAGCTACGAGCAGTACTTC

clone size: NA
J gene: TRBJ1-5
V gene: TRBV19
D gene: NA
CDR3 protein: CASSILLNSNQPQHF
CDR3 DNA: TGTGCCAGTAGTATCCTACTGAATAGCAATCAGCCCCAGCATTTT

clone size: NA
J gene: TRBJ1-2
V gene: TRBV9
D gene: NA
CDR3 protein: CASSDPARTHTNYGYTF
CDR3 DNA: TGTGCCAGCAGCGACCCGGCCAGGACTCATACTAACTATGGCTACACCTTC

clone size: NA
J gene: TRBJ2-5
V gene: TRBV27
D gene: TRBD1
CDR3 protein: CASSLWTGEETQYF
CDR3 DNA: TGTGCCAGCAGTTTATGGACAGGGGAAGAGACCCAGTACTTC

clone size: once
J gene: TRBJ2-5
V gene: TRBV6-1
D gene: TRBD1
CDR3 protein: CASSEWDSSWETQYF
CDR3 DNA: TGTGCCAGCAGTGAGTGGGACAGTTCCTGGGAGACCCAGTACTTC

clone size: once
J gene: TRBJ1-5
V gene: TRBV5-5
D gene: NA
CDR3 protein: CASSLTDSNQPQHF
CDR3 DNA: TGTGCCAGCAGCCTGACAGATAGCAATCAGCCCCAGCATTTT

clone size: NA
J gene: TRBJ2-7
V gene: TRBV30
D gene: TRBD2
CDR3 protein: CACNSGVNYEQYF
CDR3 DNA: TGTGCCTGCAACAGCGGGGTAAACTACGAGCAGTACTTC

clone size: NA
J gene: TRBJ2-3
V gene: TRBV11-3
D gene: TRBD2
CDR3 protein: CASSSGTSGGGTDTQYF
CDR3 DNA: TGTGCCAGCAGCTCCGGGACTAGCGGGGGGGGCACAGATACGCAGTATTTT

clone size: NA
J gene: TRBJ2-5
V gene: TRBV7-9
D gene: NA
CDR3 protein: CASSLGLGVIETQYF
CDR3 DNA: TGTGCCAGCAGCTTAGGGTTAGGGGTTATAGAGACCCAGTACTTC

clone size: NA
J gene: TRBJ1-6
V gene: TRBV28
D gene: NA
CDR3 protein: CASSFTGNSPLHF
CDR3 DNA: TGTGCCAGCAGTTTCACAGGGAATTCACCCCTCCACTTT

clone size: NA
J gene: TRBJ2-6
V gene: TRBV19
D gene: NA
CDR3 protein: CASYGGANVLTF
CDR3 DNA: TGTGCCTCCTACGGGGGGGCCAACGTCCTGACTTTC

clone size: NA
J gene: TRBJ1-3
V gene: TRBV19
D gene: NA
CDR3 protein: CATQHRSSGNTIYF
CDR3 DNA: TGTGCCACCCAACATCGGAGCTCTGGAAACACCATATATTTT

clone size: NA
J gene: TRBJ1-5
V gene: TRBV6-2/TRBV6-3
D gene: TRBD1
CDR3 protein: CASSYRTGRNQPQHF
CDR3 DNA: TGTGCCAGCAGTTACAGGACAGGGAGGAATCAGCCCCAGCATTTT

clone size: NA
J gene: TRBJ1-2
V gene: TRBV30
D gene: NA
CDR3 protein: CASPSGNLHGYTF
CDR3 DNA: TGTGCCTCGCCGAGCGGGAACCTCCATGGCTACACCTTC

clone size: once
J gene: TRBJ1-5
V gene: TRBV24-1
D gene: TRBD1
CDR3 protein: CATSDSRTGSYSNQPQHF
CDR3 DNA: TGTGCCACCAGTGATTCCCGGACAGGGAGCTATAGCAATCAGCCCCAGCATTTT

clone size: NA
J gene: TRBJ2-7
V gene: TRBV5-5
D gene: NA
CDR3 protein: CASSLAGSEQYF
CDR3 DNA: TGTGCCAGCAGCTTGGCTGGGAGCGAGCAGTACTTC

clone size: once
J gene: TRBJ2-7
V gene: TRBV3-1/TRBV3-2
D gene: NA
CDR3 protein: CASSHFGSGSEQYF
CDR3 DNA: TGTGCCAGCAGCCATTTCGGGAGCGGCTCCGAGCAGTACTTC

clone size: NA
J gene: TRBJ2-1
V gene: TRBV5-4
D gene: TRBD2
CDR3 protein: CASSVWGLAGRNEQFF
CDR3 DNA: TGTGCCAGCAGCGTCTGGGGACTAGCGGGGCGCAATGAGCAGTTCTTC

clone size: NA
J gene: TRBJ1-3
V gene: TRBV7-9
D gene: TRBD1
CDR3 protein: CASSLAGTVGNTIYF
CDR3 DNA: TGTGCCAGCAGCTTAGCCGGGACAGTTGGAAACACCATATATTTT

clone size: once
J gene: TRBJ1-2
V gene: TRBV30
D gene: TRBD1
CDR3 protein: CAWSLGGQGSGYTF
CDR3 DNA: TGTGCCTGGAGTCTCGGGGGACAGGGGAGTGGCTACACCTTC

clone size: NA
J gene: TRBJ2-1
V gene: TRBV5-1
D gene: TRBD2
CDR3 protein: CASSPGGTSNNEQFF
CDR3 DNA: TGCGCCAGCAGCCCGGGCGGGACTAGCAACAATGAGCAGTTCTTC

clone size: once
J gene: TRBJ1-3
V gene: TRBV7-9
D gene: NA
CDR3 protein: CASSLYGGFSGNTIYF
CDR3 DNA: TGTGCCAGCAGCTTGTATGGGGGCTTTTCTGGAAACACCATATATTTT

clone size: NA
J gene: TRBJ1-2
V gene: TRBV2
D gene: TRBD1
CDR3 protein: CASTLNLPGQGVYTF
CDR3 DNA: TGTGCCAGCACCTTAAATCTCCCGGGACAGGGGGTCTACACCTTC

clone size: NA
J gene: TRBJ1-4
V gene: TRBV28
D gene: NA
CDR3 protein: CASSLDGAATNEKLFF
CDR3 DNA: TGTGCCAGCAGTTTGGATGGGGCTGCAACTAATGAAAAACTGTTTTTT

clone size: NA
J gene: TRBJ2-7
V gene: TRBV4-1
D gene: NA
CDR3 protein: CASSQEARGDSYEQYF
CDR3 DNA: TGCGCCAGCAGCCAAGAGGCCAGGGGGGACTCCTACGAGCAGTACTTC

clone size: NA
J gene: TRBJ2-1
V gene: TRBV7-3
D gene: NA
CDR3 protein: CASSGTEGRRNEQFF
CDR3 DNA: TGTGCCAGCAGCGGGACGGAGGGGCGTAGGAATGAGCAGTTCTTC

clone size: NA
J gene: TRBJ2-5
V gene: TRBV7-9
D gene: NA
CDR3 protein: CASSPSGQTYRETQYF
CDR3 DNA: TGTGCCAGCAGCCCCTCGGGACAAACCTATAGGGAGACCCAGTACTTC

clone size: NA
J gene: TRBJ1-2
V gene: TRBV27
D gene: NA
CDR3 protein: CASSLQGNYGYTF
CDR3 DNA: TGTGCCAGCAGTCTACAGGGTAACTATGGCTACACCTTC

clone size: NA
J gene: TRBJ2-1
V gene: TRBV4-3
D gene: TRBD2
CDR3 protein: CASSQDLGGRGNEQFF
CDR3 DNA: TGCGCCAGCAGCCAAGATTTGGGCGGGAGGGGAAATGAGCAGTTCTTC

clone size: NA
J gene: TRBJ2-3
V gene: TRBV9
D gene: TRBD2
CDR3 protein: CASSVVTSVSSTDTQYF
CDR3 DNA: TGTGCCAGCAGCGTGGTCACTAGCGTTAGTAGCACAGATACGCAGTATTTT

clone size: NA
J gene: TRBJ2-7
V gene: TRBV10-3
D gene: TRBD1
CDR3 protein: CAISDQAGTAYEQYF
CDR3 DNA: TGTGCCATCAGTGACCAAGCCGGGACAGCCTACGAGCAGTACTTC

clone size: NA
J gene: TRBJ2-3
V gene: TRBV19
D gene: TRBD2
CDR3 protein: CASSILAGEGTDTQYF
CDR3 DNA: TGTGCCAGTAGTATCCTAGCGGGAGAGGGCACAGATACGCAGTATTTT

clone size: few
J gene: TRBJ2-7
V gene: TRBV5-4
D gene: TRBD1
CDR3 protein: CASSPGGTGKGYEQYF
CDR3 DNA: TGTGCCAGCAGCCCCGGGGGGACAGGGAAGGGCTACGAGCAGTACTTC

clone size: NA
J gene: TRBJ2-1
V gene: TRBV28
D gene: NA
CDR3 protein: CASSPRHGNYNEQFF
CDR3 DNA: TGTGCCAGCAGTCCACGTCACGGGAACTACAATGAGCAGTTCTTC

clone size: once
J gene: TRBJ1-1
V gene: TRBV4-3
D gene: NA
CDR3 protein: CASSQGSSGTEAFF
CDR3 DNA: TGCGCCAGCAGCCAAGGTTCTTCGGGGACTGAAGCTTTCTTT

clone size: NA
J gene: TRBJ1-3
V gene: TRBV4-1
D gene: NA
CDR3 protein: CASSQALNLRDTGNTIYF
CDR3 DNA: TGCGCCAGCAGCCAAGCCTTGAATCTACGGGACACAGGAAACACCATATATTTT

clone size: NA
J gene: TRBJ1-1
V gene: TRBV19
D gene: NA
CDR3 protein: CASKLDRSRFMNTEAFF
CDR3 DNA: TGTGCCAGTAAGTTAGACAGGTCTCGGTTCATGAACACTGAAGCTTTCTTT

clone size: NA
J gene: TRBJ2-1
V gene: TRBV25-1
D gene: TRBD2
CDR3 protein: CASSELGLAGNGEQFF
CDR3 DNA: TGTGCCAGCAGTGAATTAGGGCTAGCGGGAAACGGTGAGCAGTTCTTC

clone size: few
J gene: TRBJ2-1
V gene: TRBV25-1
D gene: TRBD2
CDR3 protein: CASSDTRAGSYNEQFF
CDR3 DNA: TGTGCCAGCAGTGACACGAGAGCGGGATCCTACAATGAGCAGTTCTTC

clone size: NA
J gene: TRBJ2-4
V gene: TRBV4-3
D gene: TRBD2
CDR3 protein: CASSQEAGGVDLAKNIQYF
CDR3 DNA: TGCGCCAGCAGCCAAGAGGCCGGGGGGGTCGACCTAGCCAAAAACATTCAGTACTTC